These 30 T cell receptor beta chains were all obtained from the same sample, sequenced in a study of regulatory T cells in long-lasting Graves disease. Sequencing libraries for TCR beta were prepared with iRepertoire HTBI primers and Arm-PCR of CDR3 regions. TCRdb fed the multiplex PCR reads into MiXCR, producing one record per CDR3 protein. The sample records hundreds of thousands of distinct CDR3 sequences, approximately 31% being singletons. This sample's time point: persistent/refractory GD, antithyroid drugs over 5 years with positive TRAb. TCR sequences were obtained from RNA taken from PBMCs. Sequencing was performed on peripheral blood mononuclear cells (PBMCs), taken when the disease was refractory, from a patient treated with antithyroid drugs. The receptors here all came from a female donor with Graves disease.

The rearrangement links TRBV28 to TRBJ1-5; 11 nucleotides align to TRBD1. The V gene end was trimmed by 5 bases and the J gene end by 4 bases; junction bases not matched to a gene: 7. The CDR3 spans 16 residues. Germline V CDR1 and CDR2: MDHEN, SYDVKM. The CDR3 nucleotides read TGTGCCAGCAGTCCCCGGGGGACAGGGGGGAATCAGCCCCAGCATTTT. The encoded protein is CASSPRGTGGNQPQHF.

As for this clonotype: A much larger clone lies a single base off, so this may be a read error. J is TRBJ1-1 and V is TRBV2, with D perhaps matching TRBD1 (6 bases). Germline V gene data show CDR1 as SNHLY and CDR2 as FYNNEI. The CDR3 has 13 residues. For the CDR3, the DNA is TGTGCCGGCAGTCACAGGGTAAGCGCTGAAGCTTTCTTT. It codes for CAGSHRVSAEAFF.

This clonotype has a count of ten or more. CDR3 DNA sequence: TGTGCCAGCAGCCCGCCGGACAGGGTGGAGGATGGCTACACCTTC. This sequence encodes CASSPPDRVEDGYTF. V is TRBV28 and J is TRBJ1-2, with 8 bases lining up with TRBD1. J was trimmed by 6 bases and V by 6 bases; bases with no gene match: 12. The CDR3 extends over 15 amino acids. Per germline, CDR1 MDHEN and CDR2 SYDVKM.

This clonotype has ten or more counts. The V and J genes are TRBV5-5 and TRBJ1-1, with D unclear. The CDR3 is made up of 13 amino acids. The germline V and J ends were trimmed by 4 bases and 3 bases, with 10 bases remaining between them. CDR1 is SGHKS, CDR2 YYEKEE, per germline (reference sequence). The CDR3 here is CASSGPTYTEAFF. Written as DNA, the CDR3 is TGTGCCAGCAGCGGGCCGACGTACACTGAAGCTTTCTTT.

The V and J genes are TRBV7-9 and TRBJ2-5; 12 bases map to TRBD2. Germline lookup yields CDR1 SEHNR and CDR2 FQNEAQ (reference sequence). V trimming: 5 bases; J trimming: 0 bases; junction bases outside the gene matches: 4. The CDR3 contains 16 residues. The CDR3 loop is CASSTGTSGYQETQYF. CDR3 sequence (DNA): TGTGCCAGCAGCACAGGGACTAGCGGGTACCAAGAGACCCAGTACTTC.

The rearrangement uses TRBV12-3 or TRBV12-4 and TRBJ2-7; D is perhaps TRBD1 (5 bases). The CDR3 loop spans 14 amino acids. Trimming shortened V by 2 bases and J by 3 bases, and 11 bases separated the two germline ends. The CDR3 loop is CASSLKGYGYEQYF. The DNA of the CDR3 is TGTGCCAGCAGTTTAAAGGGGTATGGCTACGAGCAGTACTTC.

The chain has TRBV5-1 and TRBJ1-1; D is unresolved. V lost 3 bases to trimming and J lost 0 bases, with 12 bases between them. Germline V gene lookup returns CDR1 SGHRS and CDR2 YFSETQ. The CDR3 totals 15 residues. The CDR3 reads CASSWTFGVNTEAFF. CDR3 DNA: TGCGCCAGCAGCTGGACGTTCGGGGTGAACACTGAAGCTTTCTTT.

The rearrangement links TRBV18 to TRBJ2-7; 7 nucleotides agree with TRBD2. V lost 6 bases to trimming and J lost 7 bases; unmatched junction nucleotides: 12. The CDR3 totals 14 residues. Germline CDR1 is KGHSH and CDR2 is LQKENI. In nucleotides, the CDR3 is TGTGCCAGCTCTCCCAGCGCCCAGGGAGGGGAGCAGTACTTC. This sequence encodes CASSPSAQGGEQYF.

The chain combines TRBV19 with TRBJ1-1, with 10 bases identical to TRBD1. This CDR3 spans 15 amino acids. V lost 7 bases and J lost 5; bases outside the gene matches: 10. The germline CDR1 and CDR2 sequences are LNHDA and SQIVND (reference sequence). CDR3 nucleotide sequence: TGTGCCAGTAAGATGACAGGGGGCTCGAGAACTGAAGCTTTCTTT. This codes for CASKMTGGSRTEAFF.

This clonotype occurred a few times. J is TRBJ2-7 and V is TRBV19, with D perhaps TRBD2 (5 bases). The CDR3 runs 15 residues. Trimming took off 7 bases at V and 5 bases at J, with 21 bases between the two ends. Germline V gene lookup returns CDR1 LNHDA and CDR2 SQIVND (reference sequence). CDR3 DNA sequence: TGTGCCAGTAAACAGCCCGGAGAGGGTCGGGACGAGCAGTACTTC. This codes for CASKQPGEGRDEQYF.

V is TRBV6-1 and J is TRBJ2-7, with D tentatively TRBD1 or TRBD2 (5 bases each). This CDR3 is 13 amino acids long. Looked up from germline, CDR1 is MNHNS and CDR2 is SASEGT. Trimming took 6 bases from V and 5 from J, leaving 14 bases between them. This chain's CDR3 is CASRQPGTDEQYF. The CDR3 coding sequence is TGTGCCAGCAGACAGCCCGGGACCGACGAGCAGTACTTC.

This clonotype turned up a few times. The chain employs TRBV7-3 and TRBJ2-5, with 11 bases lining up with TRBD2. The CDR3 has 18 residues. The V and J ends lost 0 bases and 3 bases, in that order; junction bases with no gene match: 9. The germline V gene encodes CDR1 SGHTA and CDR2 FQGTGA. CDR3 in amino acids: CASSLTLAGVNSKETQYF. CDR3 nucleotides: TGTGCCAGCAGCTTAACACTAGCGGGAGTCAATTCAAAAGAGACCCAGTACTTC. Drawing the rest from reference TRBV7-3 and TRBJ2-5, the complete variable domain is GAGVSQTPSNKVTEKGKYVELRCDPISGHTALYWYRQSLGQGPEFLIYFQGTGAADDSGLPNDRFFAVRPEGSVSTLKIQRTERGDSAVYLCASSLTLAGVNSKETQYFGPGTRLLVL.

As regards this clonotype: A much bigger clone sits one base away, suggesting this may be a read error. The CDR3 bases are TGTACCAGCAGTGTAATCGCAGGGGACATAAATAGTCTAGCCAAAAACATTCAGTACTTC. This codes for CTSSVIAGDINSLAKNIQYF. This rearrangement joins TRBV2 to TRBJ2-4, with D possibly being TRBD1 (6 bases). CDR3 length: 20 residues. Germline CDR1 SNHLY, CDR2 FYNNEI.

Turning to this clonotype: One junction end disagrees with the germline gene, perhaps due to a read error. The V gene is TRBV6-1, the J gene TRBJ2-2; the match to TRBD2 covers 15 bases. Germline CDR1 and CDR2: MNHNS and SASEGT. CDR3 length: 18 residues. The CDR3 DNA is TGCGCCAGCAGCCCTCTAGGGACTAGCGGGAGGTCAACCGGGGAGCTGTTTTTT. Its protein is CASSPLGTSGRSTGELFF.

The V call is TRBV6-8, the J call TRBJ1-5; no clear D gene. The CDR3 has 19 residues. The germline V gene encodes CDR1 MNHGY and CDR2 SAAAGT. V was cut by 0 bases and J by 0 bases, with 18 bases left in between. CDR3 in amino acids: CASSYSLYWTLYSNQPQHF. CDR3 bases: TGTGCCAGCAGTTACTCGTTGTATTGGACCCTTTATAGCAATCAGCCCCAGCATTTT.

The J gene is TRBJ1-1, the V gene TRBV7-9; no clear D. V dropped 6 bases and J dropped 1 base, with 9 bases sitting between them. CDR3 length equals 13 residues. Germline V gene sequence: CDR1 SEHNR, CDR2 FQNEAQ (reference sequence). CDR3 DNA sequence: TGTGCCAGCAGACTGGACCAGAACACTGAAGCTTTCTTT. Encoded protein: CASRLDQNTEAFF.

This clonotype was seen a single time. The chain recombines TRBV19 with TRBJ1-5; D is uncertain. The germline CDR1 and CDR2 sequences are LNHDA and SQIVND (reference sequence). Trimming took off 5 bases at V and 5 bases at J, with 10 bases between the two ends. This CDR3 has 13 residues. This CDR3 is CASSAYSDQPQHF. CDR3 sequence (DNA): TGTGCCAGTAGTGCCTACAGTGATCAGCCCCAGCATTTT.

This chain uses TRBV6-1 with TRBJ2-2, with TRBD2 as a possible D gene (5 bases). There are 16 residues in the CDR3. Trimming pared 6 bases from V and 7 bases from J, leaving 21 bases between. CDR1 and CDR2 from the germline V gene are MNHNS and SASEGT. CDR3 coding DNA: TGTGCCAGCAGGACCCGATCAGTATTCCGGGGCGGGGAGCTGTTTTTT. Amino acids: CASRTRSVFRGGELFF.

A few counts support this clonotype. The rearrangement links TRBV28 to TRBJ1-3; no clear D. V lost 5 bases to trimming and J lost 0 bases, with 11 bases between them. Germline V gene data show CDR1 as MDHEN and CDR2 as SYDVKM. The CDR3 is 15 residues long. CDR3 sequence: CASSLPGSSGNTIYF. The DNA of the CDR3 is TGTGCCAGCAGTCTCCCGGGGAGCTCTGGAAACACCATATATTTT.

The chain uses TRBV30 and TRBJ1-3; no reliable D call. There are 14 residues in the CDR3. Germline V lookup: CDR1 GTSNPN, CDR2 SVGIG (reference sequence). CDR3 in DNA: TGTGCTCGGGGATCCGGCTACTCTGGAAACACCATATATTTT. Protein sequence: CARGSGYSGNTIYF.

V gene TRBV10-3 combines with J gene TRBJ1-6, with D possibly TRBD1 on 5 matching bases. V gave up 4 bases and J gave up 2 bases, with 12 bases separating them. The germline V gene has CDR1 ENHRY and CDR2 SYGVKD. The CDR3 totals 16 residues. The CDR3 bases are TGTGCCATCAGTGCCGGCGAGGGGCCCTATAATTCACCCCTCCACTTT. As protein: CAISAGEGPYNSPLHF.

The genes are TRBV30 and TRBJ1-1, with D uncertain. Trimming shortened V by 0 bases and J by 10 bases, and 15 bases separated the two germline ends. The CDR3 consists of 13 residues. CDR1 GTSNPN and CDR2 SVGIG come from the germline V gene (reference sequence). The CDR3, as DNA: TGTGCCTGGAGTGTACCCCCGTCCTATGGAGCTTTCTTT. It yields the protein CAWSVPPSYGAFF.

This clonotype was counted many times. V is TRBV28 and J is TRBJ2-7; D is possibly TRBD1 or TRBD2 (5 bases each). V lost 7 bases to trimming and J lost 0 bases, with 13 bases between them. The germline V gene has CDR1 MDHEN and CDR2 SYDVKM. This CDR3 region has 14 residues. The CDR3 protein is CASIPSGTSYEQYF. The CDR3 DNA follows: TGTGCCAGCATCCCTTCCGGGACCTCCTACGAGCAGTACTTC.

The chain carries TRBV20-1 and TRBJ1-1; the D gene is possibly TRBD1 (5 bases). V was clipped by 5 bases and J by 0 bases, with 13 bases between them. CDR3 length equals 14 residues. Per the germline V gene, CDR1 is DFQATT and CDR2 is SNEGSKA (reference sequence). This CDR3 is CSAPRRGMNTEAFF. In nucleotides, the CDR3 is TGCAGTGCTCCGAGGCGGGGCATGAACACTGAAGCTTTCTTT.

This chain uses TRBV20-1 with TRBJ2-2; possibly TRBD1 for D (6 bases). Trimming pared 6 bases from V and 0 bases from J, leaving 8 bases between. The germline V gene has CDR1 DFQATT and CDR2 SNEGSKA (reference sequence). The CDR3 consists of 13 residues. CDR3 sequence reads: CSARGPNTGELFF. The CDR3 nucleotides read TGCAGTGCCAGGGGCCCGAACACCGGGGAGCTGTTTTTT.

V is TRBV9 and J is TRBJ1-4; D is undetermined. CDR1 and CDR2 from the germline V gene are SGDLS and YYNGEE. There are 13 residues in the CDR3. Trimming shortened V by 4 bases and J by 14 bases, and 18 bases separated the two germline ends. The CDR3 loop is CASSPRFRGDLFF. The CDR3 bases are TGTGCCAGCAGCCCAAGGTTCCGGGGTGATCTGTTTTTT.

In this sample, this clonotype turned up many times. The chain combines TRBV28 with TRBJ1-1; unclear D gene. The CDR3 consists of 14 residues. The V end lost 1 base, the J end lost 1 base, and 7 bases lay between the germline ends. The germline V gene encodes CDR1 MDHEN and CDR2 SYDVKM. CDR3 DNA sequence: TGTGCCAGCAGTTTATTCGACCGGAACACTGAAGCTTTCTTT. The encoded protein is CASSLFDRNTEAFF.

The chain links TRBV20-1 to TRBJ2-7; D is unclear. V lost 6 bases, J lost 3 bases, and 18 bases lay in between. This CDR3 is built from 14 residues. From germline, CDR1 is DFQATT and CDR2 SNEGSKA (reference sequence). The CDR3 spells CSAQPLNGLYEQYF. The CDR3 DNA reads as TGCAGTGCCCAACCGCTCAACGGTCTCTACGAGCAGTACTTC.

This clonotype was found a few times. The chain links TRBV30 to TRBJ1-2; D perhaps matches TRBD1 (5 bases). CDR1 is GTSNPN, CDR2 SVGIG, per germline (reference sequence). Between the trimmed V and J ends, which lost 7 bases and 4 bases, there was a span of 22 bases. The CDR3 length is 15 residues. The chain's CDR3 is CALPPPSGTVYGYTF. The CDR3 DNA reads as TGTGCCTTGCCCCCCCCGTCAGGGACGGTCTATGGCTACACCTTC.

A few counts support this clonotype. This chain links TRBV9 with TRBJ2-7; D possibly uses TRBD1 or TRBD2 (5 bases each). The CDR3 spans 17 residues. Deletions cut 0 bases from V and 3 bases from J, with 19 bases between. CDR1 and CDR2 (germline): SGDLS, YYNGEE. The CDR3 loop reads CASSVANPGTRNYEQYF. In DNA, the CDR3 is TGTGCCAGCAGCGTAGCGAACCCCGGGACGAGGAACTACGAGCAGTACTTC.